A selection of T cell receptor beta chains follows, all from one sample in a study of T cells in Graves' hyperthyroidism and ophthalmopathy. In TCRdb, the multiplex PCR reads were re-called with MiXCR into one record per CDR3 protein. The profile shows 300,000 to 400,000 distinct CDR3 sequences, 21% of them singletons. Material: blood. These receptors were collected from a woman aged 45-65 years with Graves' hyperthyroidism. Both conserved end residues are part of each CDR3. A D gene is named only where the DNA matches it firmly. Part of the rows lack a size; the others show once, few, many or a class for expanded clones.

j_call: TRBJ2-2; v_call: TRBV20-1; d_call: TRBD2; clone_size: .; cdr3_aa: CSANYGGKNTGELFF
j_call: TRBJ2-5; v_call: TRBV20-1; d_call: TRBD2; clone_size: .; cdr3_aa: CSARDLGGETQYF
j_call: TRBJ2-3; v_call: TRBV5-1; d_call: .; clone_size: many; cdr3_aa: CASRAAVGGDTQYF
j_call: TRBJ1-2; v_call: TRBV15; d_call: .; clone_size: .; cdr3_aa: CATSRDSDRRNYGYTF
j_call: TRBJ2-7; v_call: TRBV6-1; d_call: TRBD2; clone_size: .; cdr3_aa: CASRPGLAGGLGEQYF
j_call: TRBJ1-6; v_call: TRBV20-1; d_call: TRBD1; clone_size: many; cdr3_aa: CSAKGQGGNSPLHF
j_call: TRBJ2-5; v_call: TRBV5-1; d_call: TRBD1; clone_size: .; cdr3_aa: CASSSDRAQTQYF
j_call: TRBJ1-1; v_call: TRBV4-2; d_call: .; clone_size: few; cdr3_aa: CASSQGGTTEAFF
j_call: TRBJ1-5; v_call: TRBV10-3; d_call: TRBD1; clone_size: many; cdr3_aa: CAISRDRGNQPQHF
j_call: TRBJ2-3; v_call: TRBV28; d_call: .; clone_size: many; cdr3_aa: CASSSVTDTQYF
j_call: TRBJ1-6; v_call: TRBV28; d_call: TRBD1; clone_size: few; cdr3_aa: CASSPGQATYYNSPLHF
j_call: TRBJ1-1; v_call: TRBV6-5; d_call: .; clone_size: .; cdr3_aa: CASSPSGGGNTEAFF
j_call: TRBJ1-1; v_call: TRBV7-9; d_call: TRBD1; clone_size: once; cdr3_aa: CASSSRPGQGTEAFF
j_call: TRBJ2-3; v_call: TRBV20-1; d_call: TRBD2; clone_size: many; cdr3_aa: CSARPAGGPLGTDTQYF
j_call: TRBJ1-5; v_call: TRBV7-9; d_call: .; clone_size: many; cdr3_aa: CASSFGDQPQHF
j_call: TRBJ2-3; v_call: TRBV20-1; d_call: TRBD2; clone_size: few; cdr3_aa: CSAERASGEPDTQYF
j_call: TRBJ2-1; v_call: TRBV5-1; d_call: TRBD1; clone_size: once; cdr3_aa: CASSHLGQGFKDEQFF
j_call: TRBJ1-2; v_call: TRBV15; d_call: TRBD1; clone_size: many; cdr3_aa: CATSRAMGQHYGYTF
j_call: TRBJ2-3; v_call: TRBV27; d_call: TRBD2; clone_size: many; cdr3_aa: CASSLDGLAGEPEYF
j_call: TRBJ1-1; v_call: TRBV29-1; d_call: TRBD1; clone_size: many; cdr3_aa: CSVRDRGDTEAFF
j_call: TRBJ2-2; v_call: TRBV19; d_call: .; clone_size: few; cdr3_aa: CASRRPGRQNTGELFF
j_call: TRBJ2-7; v_call: TRBV12-3/TRBV12-4; d_call: .; clone_size: .; cdr3_aa: CASRAGTNYEQYF
j_call: TRBJ2-3; v_call: TRBV7-3; d_call: .; clone_size: .; cdr3_aa: CASSWTGTPMDTQYF
j_call: TRBJ2-3; v_call: TRBV14; d_call: .; clone_size: many; cdr3_aa: CASSQEQVDTQYF
j_call: TRBJ2-6; v_call: TRBV2; d_call: .; clone_size: .; cdr3_aa: CATHRTGANVLTF
j_call: TRBJ2-7; v_call: TRBV12-3/TRBV12-4; d_call: TRBD2; clone_size: many; cdr3_aa: CASSFLAGGSEQYF
j_call: TRBJ2-1; v_call: TRBV30; d_call: .; clone_size: many; cdr3_aa: CAWSVQMGEQFF
j_call: TRBJ1-1; v_call: TRBV6-1; d_call: .; clone_size: once; cdr3_aa: CASTKGVRSQNTEAFF